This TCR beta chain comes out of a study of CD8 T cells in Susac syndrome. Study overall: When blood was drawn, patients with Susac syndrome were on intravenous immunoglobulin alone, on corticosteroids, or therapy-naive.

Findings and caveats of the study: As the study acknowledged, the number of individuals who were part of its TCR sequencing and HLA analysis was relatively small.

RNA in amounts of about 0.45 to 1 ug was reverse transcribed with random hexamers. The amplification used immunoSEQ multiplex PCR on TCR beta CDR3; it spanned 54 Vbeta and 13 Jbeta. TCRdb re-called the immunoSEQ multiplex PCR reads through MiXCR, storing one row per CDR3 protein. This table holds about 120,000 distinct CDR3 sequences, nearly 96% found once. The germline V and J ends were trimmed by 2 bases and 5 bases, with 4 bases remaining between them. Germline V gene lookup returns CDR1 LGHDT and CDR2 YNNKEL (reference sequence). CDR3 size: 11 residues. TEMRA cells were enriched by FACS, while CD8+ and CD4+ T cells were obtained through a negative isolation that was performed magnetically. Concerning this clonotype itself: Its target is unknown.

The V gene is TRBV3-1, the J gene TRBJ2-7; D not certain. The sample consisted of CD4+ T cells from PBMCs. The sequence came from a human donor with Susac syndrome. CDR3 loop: CASSQKHEQYF. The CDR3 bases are TGTGCCAGCAGCCAAAAGCACGAGCAGTACTTC.